This TCR beta chain was identified during a study of OX40 agonist ivuxolimab in advanced cancers. Clones were read by immunoSEQ multiplex PCR, and TCRdb kept only the in-frame ones, dropping some. Here the sample spans 30,000 to 45,000 clones, around 77% being singletons. The CDR3 runs 15 residues. Trimming cost V 2 bases and J 0 bases, with 5 bases left between them. Germline CDR1 SGHDN, CDR2 FVKESK. Sequencing was performed on CD4+ or CD8+ T cells sorted from blood, taken in a trial of the OX40 agonist ivuxolimab. The chain combines TRBV14 with TRBJ2-6; D is unresolved. This receptor was obtained from an adult with an advanced solid tumor such as melanoma, head and neck, liver or kidney cancer. The CDR3 is CASSQQSSGANVLTF. As DNA, the CDR3 is TGTGCCAGCAGCCAACAGAGCTCTGGGGCCAACGTCCTGACTTTC.